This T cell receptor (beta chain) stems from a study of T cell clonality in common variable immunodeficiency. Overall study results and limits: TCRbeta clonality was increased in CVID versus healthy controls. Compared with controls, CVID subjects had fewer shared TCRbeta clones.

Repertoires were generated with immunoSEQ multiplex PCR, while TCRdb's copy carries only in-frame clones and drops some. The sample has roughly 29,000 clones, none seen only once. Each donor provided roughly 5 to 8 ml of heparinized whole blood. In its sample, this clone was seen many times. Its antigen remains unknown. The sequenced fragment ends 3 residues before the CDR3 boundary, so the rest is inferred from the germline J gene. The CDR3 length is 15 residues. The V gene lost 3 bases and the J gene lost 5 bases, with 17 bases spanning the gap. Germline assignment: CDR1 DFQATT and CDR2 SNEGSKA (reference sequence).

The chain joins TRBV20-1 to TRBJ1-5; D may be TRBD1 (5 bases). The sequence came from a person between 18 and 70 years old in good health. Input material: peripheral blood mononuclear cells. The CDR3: CSASLPGWFDQPQHF. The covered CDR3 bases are TGCAGTGCTAGTCTCCCAGGGTGGTTTGATCAGCCC.